This T cell receptor beta chain was recorded in a study of control samples from healthy donors and cancer patients. The method was immunoSEQ multiplex PCR; TCRdb's version includes in-frame clones alone and lacks a portion of them. The data hold some 100,000 clones, with 79% observed a single time. This clone was detected once. Germline V gene data show CDR1 as PRHDT and CDR2 as FYEKMQ (reference sequence). The J segment lost 2 bases and the V segment lost 5 bases, leaving 8 bases of the junction unmatched. This CDR3 region has 16 residues. Sequenced input: blood. The TCR sequence derives from a woman aged 25 to 39 in good health. This chain uses TRBV13 with TRBJ1-2; 10 positions match TRBD1. DNA of the CDR3: TGTGCCAGCAGCGGGGACAGGGGAAACCGGAACTATGGCTACACCTTC. Amino acids: CASSGDRGNRNYGYTF.